What follows describes a single T cell receptor (beta chain). This entry belongs to a study of OX40 agonist ivuxolimab in advanced cancers. Study-level background: Ivuxolimab was delivered to patients intravenously every 2 weeks at doses spanning 0.01 to 10 mg/kg.

The V gene's germline CDR1 is SGHAT and CDR2 FQNNGV. Deletions cut 5 bases from V and 2 bases from J, with 13 bases between. The CDR3 length is 15 residues. TCRdb's table, derived via immunoSEQ multiplex PCR, lists solely in-frame clones and lacks some. The repertoire has 60,000 to 65,000 clones, about 90% of them found once; the top ten carry more than 1.5%. This clonotype was obtained from an adult with an advanced solid tumor such as melanoma, head and neck, liver or kidney cancer. This specimen was CD4+ or CD8+ T cells sorted from blood, taken in a trial of the OX40 agonist ivuxolimab. The genes are TRBV11-2 and TRBJ2-1; D remains unclear. Here the CDR3 reads CASSGSRRPYNEQFF. The CDR3 DNA is TGTGCCAGCAGCGGAAGCAGGAGACCCTACAATGAGCAGTTCTTC.